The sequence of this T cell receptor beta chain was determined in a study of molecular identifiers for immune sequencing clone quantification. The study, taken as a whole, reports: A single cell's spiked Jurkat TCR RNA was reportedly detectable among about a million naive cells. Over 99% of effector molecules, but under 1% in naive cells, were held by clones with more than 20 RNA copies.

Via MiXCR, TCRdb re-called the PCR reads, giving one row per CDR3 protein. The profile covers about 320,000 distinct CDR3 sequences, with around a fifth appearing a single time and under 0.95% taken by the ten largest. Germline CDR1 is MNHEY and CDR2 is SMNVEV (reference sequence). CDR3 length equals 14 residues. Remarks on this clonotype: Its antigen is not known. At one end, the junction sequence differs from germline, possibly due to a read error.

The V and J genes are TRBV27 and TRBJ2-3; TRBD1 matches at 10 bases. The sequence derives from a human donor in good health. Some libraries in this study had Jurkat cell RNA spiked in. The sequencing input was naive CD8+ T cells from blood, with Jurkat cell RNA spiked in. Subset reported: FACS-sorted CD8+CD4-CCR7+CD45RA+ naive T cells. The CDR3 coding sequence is TGCGCCAGCAGCCTAGGGACAGGGGAGAATACGCAGTATTTT. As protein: CASSLGTGENTQYF.